This entry concerns a single T cell receptor beta chain. The data originate from a study of blood T cell repertoires in COVID-19. Per the original methods: Reference gene primer amplification gave estimated nucleated cell counts. TCRdb's table, derived via immunoSEQ multiplex PCR, lists solely in-frame clones and lacks some. That table is the source of V, J and clone size, and D and trimming were worked out from the DNA. The data show 200,000 to 250,000 clones, over 70% seen once. V gave up 3 bases and J gave up 1 base, with 15 bases separating them. The CDR3 runs to 16 residues. CDR1 and CDR2 (germline): GTSNPN, SVGIG (reference sequence).

The material sequenced was peripheral blood. This sequence originates from a woman in her 70s with acute or convalescent COVID-19. The rearrangement uses TRBV30 and TRBJ2-2; possibly TRBD1 for D (6 bases). The CDR3 nucleotides are TGTGCCTGGAGGCGTGGGGCAGGGGTGAACACCGGGGAGCTGTTTTTT. It translates to CAWRRGAGVNTGELFF.